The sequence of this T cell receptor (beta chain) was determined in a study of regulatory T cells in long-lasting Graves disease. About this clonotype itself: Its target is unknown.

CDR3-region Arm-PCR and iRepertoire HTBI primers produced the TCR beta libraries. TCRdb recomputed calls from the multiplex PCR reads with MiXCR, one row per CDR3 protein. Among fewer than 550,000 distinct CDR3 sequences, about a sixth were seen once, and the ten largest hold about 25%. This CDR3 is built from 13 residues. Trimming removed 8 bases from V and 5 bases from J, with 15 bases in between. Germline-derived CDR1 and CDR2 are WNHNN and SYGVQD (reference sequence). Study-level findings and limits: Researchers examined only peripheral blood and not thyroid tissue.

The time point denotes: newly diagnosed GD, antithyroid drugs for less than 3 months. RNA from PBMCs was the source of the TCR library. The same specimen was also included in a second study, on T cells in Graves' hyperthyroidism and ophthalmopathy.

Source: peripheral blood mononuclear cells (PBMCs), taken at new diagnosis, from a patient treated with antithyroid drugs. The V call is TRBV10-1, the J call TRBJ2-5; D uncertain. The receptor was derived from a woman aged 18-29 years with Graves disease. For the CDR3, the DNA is TGCGCCAGCCTAAAAAACCAGGAGGAGACCCAGTACTTC. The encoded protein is CASLKNQEETQYF.